This T cell receptor (beta chain) is drawn from a study of blood T cell repertoires in COVID-19. In the study overall: Sample material is recorded as cDNA or gDNA derived from T cells, B-cell-depleted T cells, or PBMCs.

Seattle participants joined during active infection and were tracked over time. Trimming left V 6 bases short and J 7 bases short, with 9 bases between. This CDR3 has 12 residues. The germline CDR1 and CDR2 sequences are MGHDK and SYGVNS. Assay: immunoSEQ multiplex PCR; the TCRdb copy retains only in-frame clones and omits some. The sample records 200,000 to 250,000 clones, over 75% being singletons. This clone appeared once. The receptor was derived from a man aged 50-60 years with COVID-19, enrolled during active disease. V and J are TRBV25-1 and TRBJ2-2; no reliable D call. The sample was peripheral blood. Written as DNA, the CDR3 is TGTGCCAGCAGCTGGCAAAGCGGGGAGCTGTTTTTT. Translated, it gives CASSWQSGELFF.